The present TCR beta chain was sequenced within a study of T cell changes during pregnancy in multiple sclerosis. Assay: immunoSEQ multiplex PCR; the TCRdb copy retains only in-frame clones and omits some. Counted here are 50,000 or so clones, over 75% occurring once; the ten biggest clones make up roughly 8.5%. The CDR3 extends over 16 amino acids. From germline, CDR1 is LGHNA and CDR2 YNFKEQ. The J segment lost 5 bases and the V segment lost 3 bases, leaving 9 bases of the junction unmatched. The rearrangement uses TRBV4-2 and TRBJ1-1, with TRBD1 matching 10 bases. Sequenced material: CD8+ T cells from peripheral blood mononuclear cells, taken in the second trimester of pregnancy. The sequence was obtained from a female donor with multiple sclerosis, enrolled in a pregnancy study. CDR3 DNA: TGTGCCAGCAGCCACCGGGACAGGGGAGAAGAGACTGAAGCTTTCTTT. Its translation: CASSHRDRGEETEAFF.